The sequence of this T cell receptor beta chain was determined in a study of T-cell memory formation after mild COVID-19. Study findings and constraints: Clones contracting over day 15 to 85 were CD4/CD8 balanced, with later expanders leaning CD4+. The CD4+ clones that contracted clustered mainly within CM and EM, and the CD8+ clones concentrated in EMRA.

V was clipped by 5 bases and J by 5 bases; unmatched bases: 6. In germline, CDR1 is MNHEY, CDR2 SVGAGI. The length of the CDR3 is 14 residues. After 5'RACE with constant-segment primers, TCR alpha and TCR beta cDNA libraries carrying sample barcodes and UMIs were obtained. TCRdb reanalysed the 5' RACE reads using MiXCR and keeps one entry per CDR3 protein. The data contain around 200,000 distinct CDR3 sequences, approximately 18% of them singletons. Notes on this clonotype: Its antigen is unidentified.

The J gene is TRBJ2-3, the V gene TRBV6-5; 8 bases align to TRBD1. This sequence was found in a man aged 18 to 29 who had mild COVID-19 (a few samples of this study predate the infection). Cell type and time point are not known. Specimen: PBMCs or a T cell subset sorted from them (not recorded which). The CDR3 is CASSRWTGLDTQYF. The CDR3 coding sequence is TGTGCCAGCAGTCGCTGGACAGGGTTAGATACGCAGTATTTT.